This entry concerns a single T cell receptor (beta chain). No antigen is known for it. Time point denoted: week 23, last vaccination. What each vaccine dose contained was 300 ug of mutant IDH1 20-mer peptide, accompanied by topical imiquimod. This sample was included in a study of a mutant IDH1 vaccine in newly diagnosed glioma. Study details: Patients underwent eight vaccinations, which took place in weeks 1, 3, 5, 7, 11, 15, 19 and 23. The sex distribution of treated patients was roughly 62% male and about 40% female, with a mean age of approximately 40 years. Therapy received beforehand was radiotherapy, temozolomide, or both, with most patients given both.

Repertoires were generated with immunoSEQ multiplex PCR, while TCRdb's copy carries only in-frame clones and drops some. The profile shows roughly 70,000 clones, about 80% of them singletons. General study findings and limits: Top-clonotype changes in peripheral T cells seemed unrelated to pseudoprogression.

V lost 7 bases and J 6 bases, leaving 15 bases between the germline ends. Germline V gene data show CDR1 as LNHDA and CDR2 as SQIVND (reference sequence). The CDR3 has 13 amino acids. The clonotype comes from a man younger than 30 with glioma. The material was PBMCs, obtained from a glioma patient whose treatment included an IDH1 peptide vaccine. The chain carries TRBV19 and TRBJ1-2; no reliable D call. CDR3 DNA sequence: TGTGCCAGTACGGAGAGGCAGTTTGATGGCTACACCTTC. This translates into CASTERQFDGYTF.